This TCR beta chain was captured in a study of OX40 agonist ivuxolimab in advanced cancers. TCRdb's copy holds only in-frame clones and misses some; the assay was immunoSEQ multiplex PCR. The top ten hold 1.9% of the sample, which has over 50,000 clones, around 90% seen once. The CDR3 totals 11 residues. The ends were cut back, 0 bases at V and 5 bases at J, with 2 bases in the middle. Germline V gives CDR1 SGHDT, CDR2 YYEEEE. In its sample, this clone was seen once. The target antigen is unknown. Anyone with autoimmune disease history or systemic immunosuppression was excluded. Study outcomes and limitations: In general, CD8+ T cells held more expanded clones than CD4+ did, on average. The study found among the lowest clonal expansion in partial responders at 0.1-3.0 mg/kg.

The TCR was taken from an adult with an advanced solid tumor such as melanoma, head and neck, liver or kidney cancer. This specimen was CD4+ or CD8+ T cells sorted from blood, taken in a trial of the OX40 agonist ivuxolimab. The chain joins TRBV5-6 to TRBJ2-5; unclear D gene. This CDR3 reads CASSLEETQYF. CDR3 DNA: TGTGCCAGCAGCTTGGAGGAGACCCAGTACTTC.